The 27 T cell receptor beta chains below all came from one sample that was sequenced in a study of blood T cell repertoires in COVID-19. Only in-frame clones appear in the TCRdb table, and some are missing; sequencing was by immunoSEQ multiplex PCR. The sample holds more than 95,000 clones, approximately 88% seen once. The material sequenced was peripheral blood. The receptors were sampled from a human donor in a cohort sampled during active COVID-19.

This clone was detected only once. The V gene is TRBV28, the J gene TRBJ2-5; D gene uncertain. Germline CDR1 is MDHEN and CDR2 is SYDVKM. The CDR3 contains 11 residues. Trimming took off 2 bases at V and 4 bases at J, with 2 bases between the two ends. The CDR3 loop reads CASSLLETQYF. CDR3 bases: TGTGCCAGCAGTTTACTAGAGACCCAGTACTTC.

V gene TRBV4-1 combines with J gene TRBJ2-3; D ambiguous. Per the germline V gene, CDR1 is MGHRA and CDR2 is YSYEKL. Trimming removed 3 bases from V and 5 bases from J, with 12 bases in between. The CDR3 is 14 residues long. The CDR3 sequence is CASSHPGIEDTQYF. The CDR3 coding sequence is TGCGCCAGCAGCCACCCGGGTATTGAAGATACGCAGTATTTT.

This clone appeared once. This chain connects TRBV2 to TRBJ2-1; 9 bases line up with TRBD2. The CDR3 is made up of 16 amino acids. The germline gives CDR1 SNHLY, CDR2 FYNNEI. After removal of 4 bases from V and 7 bases from J, the junction contained 11 bases not matched to a gene. The CDR3 is CASSASSGTSTNEQFF. The DNA for the CDR3 is TGTGCCAGCAGTGCGTCTAGCGGGACCAGTACAAATGAGCAGTTCTTC. The full variable domain, its missing parts supplied by reference TRBV2 and TRBJ2-1, is EPEVTQTPSHQVTQMGQEVILRCVPISNHLYFYWYRQILGQKVEFLVSFYNNEISEKSEIFDDQFSVERPDGSNFTLKIRSTKLEDSAMYFCASSASSGTSTNEQFFGPGTRLTVL.

This chain joins TRBV29-1 and TRBJ2-5, with D tentatively TRBD2 (6 bases). Looked up from germline, CDR1 is SQVTM and CDR2 is ANQGSEA. The ends were cut back, 6 bases at V and 1 base at J, with 12 bases in the middle. The CDR3 covers 13 residues. The CDR3 protein is CSVRAGFQETQYF. Here the CDR3 DNA reads TGCAGCGTACGGGCGGGGTTCCAAGAGACCCAGTACTTC.

This chain connects TRBV4-3 to TRBJ1-3, with TRBD1 matching over 7 bases. In germline, CDR1 is LGHNA, CDR2 YSLEER. This CDR3 has 16 residues. Trimming cost V 1 base and J 2 bases; bases outside gene matches: 5. The DNA of the CDR3 is TGCGCCAGCAGCCAAGCCTTCGACAGGGCTGGAAACACCATATATTTT. Its translation is CASSQAFDRAGNTIYF.

The genes are TRBV5-6 and TRBJ1-1, with no clear D. Trimming pared 4 bases from V and 0 bases from J, leaving 7 bases between. The CDR3 contains 13 residues. Germline V lookup: CDR1 SGHDT, CDR2 YYEEEE. The CDR3 DNA follows: TGTGCCAGCAGCGCTACCATGAACACTGAAGCTTTCTTT. Translating it yields CASSATMNTEAFF.

The V and J genes are TRBV15 and TRBJ2-6; D uncertain. From germline, CDR1 is LNHNV and CDR2 YYDKDF (reference sequence). The germline V and J ends were trimmed by 0 bases and 4 bases, with 10 bases remaining between them. This CDR3 spans 16 amino acids. CDR3 in amino acids: CATSRDLVLGANVLTF. For the CDR3, the DNA is TGTGCCACCAGCAGAGATCTGGTACTGGGGGCCAACGTCCTGACTTTC. The entire variable domain, with the rest obtained from reference TRBV15 and TRBJ2-6, is as follows: DAMVIQNPRYQVTQFGKPVTLSCSQTLNHNVMYWYQQKSSQAPKLLFHYYDKDFNNEADTPDNFQSRRPNTSFCFLDIRSPGLGDTAMYLCATSRDLVLGANVLTFGAGSRLTVL.

The chain combines TRBV6-5 with TRBJ2-5; 11 bases fit TRBD1. The CDR3 is made up of 14 amino acids. The V gene's germline CDR1 is MNHEY and CDR2 SVGAGI. Losses at the gene ends were 6 bases for V and 5 bases for J; bases not matched to a gene: 5. The CDR3 loop reads CASSLDRGQETQYF. The DNA of the CDR3 is TGTGCCAGCAGCCTGGACAGGGGGCAGGAGACCCAGTACTTC.

CDR3 protein: CASSSNKGTGYTGELFF. The CDR3, as DNA: TGTGCCAGCAGCTCCAATAAAGGGACAGGGTACACCGGGGAGCTGTTTTTT. This chain connects TRBV7-8 to TRBJ2-2; TRBD1 agrees at 9 bases. V was clipped by 4 bases and J by 3 bases; unmatched bases: 9. The CDR3 is 17 residues long. Germline V CDR1 and CDR2: SGHVS, FQNEAQ.

This rearrangement joins TRBV11-3 to TRBJ2-7, with D perhaps TRBD1 (6 bases). Trimming pared 5 bases from V and 4 bases from J, leaving 15 bases between. Germline CDR1 is SGHNT and CDR2 is YENEEA. The CDR3 has 14 residues. The CDR3, as DNA: TGTGCCAGCAGCCAAATAGAGGGGACATACGAGCAGTACTTC. Residues: CASSQIEGTYEQYF.

The chain has TRBV7-3 and TRBJ2-2; 10 positions agree with TRBD2. J gave up 7 bases and V 1 base, and 9 bases lay outside the gene matches. This CDR3 contains 17 residues. Germline V gene lookup returns CDR1 SGHTA and CDR2 FQGTGA. DNA for the CDR3: TGTGCCAGCAGCTTAAGGCGGACTAGCGGATTGGGCGGGGAGCTGTTTTTT. This sequence encodes CASSLRRTSGLGGELFF.

The chain couples TRBV7-2 to TRBJ2-3; a possible D gene is TRBD2 (7 bases). The V and J ends lost 5 bases and 5 bases respectively, with 20 bases between them. Germline V gives CDR1 SGHTA, CDR2 FQGNSA. CDR3 size: 16 residues. The CDR3 DNA reads TGTGCCAGCAGCCACCGAGGGGGGGCTGGCAGAGATACGCAGTATTTT. Residues: CASSHRGGAGRDTQYF. The full variable domain, with the rest looked up from reference TRBV7-2 and TRBJ2-3, is GAGVSQSPSNKVTEKGKDVELRCDPISGHTALYWYRQSLGQGLEFLIYFQGNSAPDKSGLPSDRFSAERTGGSVSTLTIQRTQQEDSAVYLCASSHRGGAGRDTQYFGPGTRLTVL.

Only one count was recorded for this clone. The rearrangement joins TRBV11-2 to TRBJ2-1; a weak D match, TRBD2 (5 bases). V was clipped by 0 bases and J by 0 bases, with 6 bases between them. The CDR3 contains 15 residues. Germline loops: CDR1 SGHAT, CDR2 FQNNGV. The CDR3 nucleotides are TGTGCCAGCAGCTTAGATCGGGGCTCCTACAATGAGCAGTTCTTC. Amino acid sequence: CASSLDRGSYNEQFF. Full variable domain (remainder filled in from reference TRBV11-2 and TRBJ2-1): EAGVAQSPRYKIIEKRQSVAFWCNPISGHATLYWYQQILGQGPKLLIQFQNNGVVDDSQLPKDRFSAERLKGVDSTLKIQPAKLEDSAVYLCASSLDRGSYNEQFFGPGTRLTVL.

V usage is TRBV4-3 and J usage is TRBJ1-2; D call uncertain. The CDR3 is 15 residues long. Per germline, CDR1 LGHNA and CDR2 YSLEER. V was cut by 4 bases and J by 6 bases, with 18 bases left in between. The CDR3 loop reads CASSLERRASNGYTF. CDR3 DNA sequence: TGCGCCAGCAGCCTAGAACGGAGGGCTTCTAATGGCTACACCTTC.

The V and J genes are TRBV5-1 and TRBJ2-1; 13 bases line up with TRBD2. The V gene end was trimmed by 4 bases and the J gene end by 0 bases; junction bases not matched to a gene: 10. Germline assignment: CDR1 SGHRS and CDR2 YFSETQ. The CDR3 is 19 residues long. CDR3 DNA sequence: TGCGCCAGCAGCCACCTACGGACTAGCGGGGGAAGCTCCTACAATGAGCAGTTCTTC. Translation gives CASSHLRTSGGSSYNEQFF.

V and J are TRBV4-3 and TRBJ1-5, with TRBD1 matching 8 bases. The CDR3 is 14 amino acids. From germline, CDR1 is LGHNA and CDR2 YSLEER. V lost 1 base, J lost 9 bases, and 5 bases stayed unmatched. The CDR3 DNA is TGCGCCAGCAGCCAAGGACAGGGGATTTTGCCCCAGCATTTT. Protein sequence: CASSQGQGILPQHF.

The genes are TRBV19 and TRBJ2-1, with TRBD1 identical over 8 bases. CDR1 and CDR2 (germline): LNHDA, SQIVND (reference sequence). This CDR3 spans 17 amino acids. Trimming at V came to 0 bases and at J to 2 bases, leaving 6 bases not matched to a gene. In DNA form, the CDR3 reads TGTGCCAGTAGTATAGATCTGACAGGGGCTACCTACAATGAGCAGTTCTTC. This gives the protein CASSIDLTGATYNEQFF.

The rearrangement links TRBV11-2 to TRBJ1-2; 10 bases fit TRBD1. Germline values: CDR1 SGHAT, CDR2 FQNNGV. The CDR3 totals 14 residues. V gave up 5 bases and J gave up 4 bases; unmatched junction bases: 4. CDR3 DNA sequence: TGTGCCAGCAGCCGAGGACAGGGGGGCTATGGCTACACCTTC. Translating it yields CASSRGQGGYGYTF.

This chain links TRBV7-2 with TRBJ2-1, with TRBD2 identical over 11 bases. The CDR3 loop spans 15 amino acids. Trimming took 3 bases from V and 3 from J; bases not matched to a gene: 1. Germline V gene data show CDR1 as SGHTA and CDR2 as FQGNSA. The CDR3 DNA sequence: TGTGCCAGCAGCTTTAGCGGGGGGGGCTACAATGAGCAGTTCTTC. It encodes CASSFSGGGYNEQFF.

This chain uses TRBV28 with TRBJ1-1; 7 positions match TRBD1. V gave up 6 bases and J gave up 8 bases; unmatched junction bases: 9. In germline, CDR1 is MDHEN, CDR2 SYDVKM. The CDR3 contains 13 residues. CDR3 nucleotide sequence: TGTGCCAGCAGGTTACAGGGGAGAGGGGAAGCTTTCTTT. This codes for CASRLQGRGEAFF.

The chain has TRBV25-1 and TRBJ1-2, with D tentatively TRBD1 (5 bases). With 6 bases removed from V and 0 bases from J, the gap between germline ends came to 8 bases. Looked up from germline, CDR1 is MGHDK and CDR2 is SYGVNS. The length of the CDR3 is 13 residues. In nucleotides, the CDR3 is TGTGCCAGCAGCCTGACAGCTAACTATGGCTACACCTTC. Its protein is CASSLTANYGYTF.

This sequence joins TRBV14 and TRBJ2-7, with TRBD1 identical over 10 bases. Per the germline V gene, CDR1 is SGHDN and CDR2 is FVKESK. CDR3 length equals 16 residues. V trimming: 4 bases; J trimming: 5 bases; junction bases outside the gene matches: 11. For the CDR3, the DNA is TGTGCCAGCAGCCTCACGGGACAGGGGATTAAGCACGAGCAGTACTTC. Protein sequence: CASSLTGQGIKHEQYF.

This sequence joins TRBV6-4 and TRBJ2-3; 7 nucleotides agree with TRBD2. Germline CDR1 reads MRHNA; CDR2 reads SNTAGT. The CDR3 is 15 residues long. After removal of 2 bases from V and 3 bases from J, the junction contained 5 bases not matched to a gene. CDR3: CASSDKRGNTDTQYF. CDR3 bases: TGTGCCAGCAGTGACAAGCGGGGAAATACAGATACGCAGTATTTT.

This clone appeared once. The chain employs TRBV9 and TRBJ1-3, with D possibly matching TRBD1 (6 bases). From germline, CDR1 is SGDLS and CDR2 YYNGEE. V was clipped by 3 bases and J by 2 bases, with 9 bases between them. This CDR3 comprises 14 residues. The CDR3 protein is CASSGGGTGNTIYF. The CDR3 DNA sequence: TGTGCCAGCAGCGGAGGGGGTACTGGAAACACCATATATTTT.

The chain has TRBV19 and TRBJ1-6, with 10 bases that match TRBD1. CDR3 length equals 14 residues. V trimming: 1 base; J trimming: 10 bases; junction bases outside the gene matches: 1. Germline values: CDR1 LNHDA, CDR2 SQIVND (reference sequence). The CDR3 coding sequence is TGTGCCAGTAGTATAGGACAGGGGGCGTCACCCCTCCACTTT. It is translated as CASSIGQGASPLHF.

The chain couples TRBV6-5 to TRBJ2-3; 8 bases agree with TRBD1. Germline loops: CDR1 MNHEY, CDR2 SVGAGI. With V trimmed by 5 bases and J by 0 bases, 4 bases remained unmatched. The CDR3 totals 15 residues. CDR3 sequence: CASSIGTGSTDTQYF. The CDR3 DNA is TGTGCCAGCAGTATCGGGACAGGAAGCACAGATACGCAGTATTTT.

This chain connects TRBV6-6 to TRBJ1-2; TRBD1 matches 8 bases. Germline trimming cut 2 bases from V and 9 bases from J; bases unmatched to any gene: 11. This CDR3 has 15 amino acids. Germline CDR1 reads MNHNY; CDR2 reads SVGAGI (reference sequence). The CDR3 DNA is TGTGCCAGCAGTTACCCCCCCGGACAGGGAGGAAGCTACACCTTC. Its translation is CASSYPPGQGGSYTF.